Below, 25 T cell receptor beta chains from the same sample are listed, as sequenced in a study of T and B cells in COVID-19 patients (TCRdb year 2020). The instrument was an Illumina MiSeq. Multiplex PCR with BIOMED2 TRB-A/B primer pools was used to amplify the TRB rearrangements. The public reads were reanalyzed by TCRdb: fastp trimming at Q25, MiXCR alignment, in-frame beta chains only. A single entry per CDR3 protein holds the most common genes and DNA from its merged rows. The sample contains about 8,200 distinct CDR3 sequences, roughly two fifths of them found a single time. Together, the top ten hold around 3% of the sample. Genomic DNA extracted from blood, in amounts of roughly 220-550 ng, served as the starting material for amplifying TRB repertoires. The specimen was blood. Receptor source: a human donor who had recovered from COVID-19.

The chain joins TRBV28 to TRBJ2-3; D may be TRBD1 or TRBD2 (6 bases each). Trimming took off 6 bases at V and 0 bases at J, with 13 bases between the two ends. Looked up from germline, CDR1 is MDHEN and CDR2 is SYDVKM. The CDR3 extends over 15 amino acids. The CDR3, as DNA: TGTGCCAGCAGGGAAACAGGGAGGAGCACAGATACGCAGTATTTT. Its protein is CASRETGRSTDTQYF.

This chain uses TRBV30 with TRBJ1-6; D not certain. The germline CDR1 and CDR2 sequences are GTSNPN and SVGIG (reference sequence). The CDR3 contains 17 residues. V gave up 2 bases and J gave up 0 bases, with 14 bases separating them. CDR3 amino acids: CAWSMRPRGSYNSPLHF. CDR3 DNA sequence: TGTGCCTGGAGTATGCGCCCCCGGGGCTCCTATAATTCACCCCTCCACTTT.

The chain has TRBV5-6 and TRBJ1-4; tentatively, D is TRBD1 (5 bases). Germline CDR1 is SGHDT and CDR2 is YYEEEE. Trimming took 4 bases from V and 0 from J, leaving 13 bases between them. CDR3 length equals 16 residues. This CDR3 reads CASSTRQLTTNEKLFF. In DNA form, the CDR3 reads TGTGCCAGCAGCACCCGACAGTTAACAACTAATGAAAAACTGTTTTTT.

This clonotype occurred a few times. The chain recombines TRBV18 with TRBJ1-2; no definite D call. The germline gives CDR1 KGHSH, CDR2 LQKENI. The CDR3 covers 14 residues. V gave up 0 bases and J gave up 5 bases, with 10 bases separating them. The CDR3 spells CASSPPTSGYGYTF. The DNA of the CDR3 is TGTGCCAGCTCACCACCGACAAGTGGGTATGGCTACACCTTC.

The table lists this clonotype with a count of one. The chain recombines TRBV30 with TRBJ1-6; the D is unclear. The CDR3 totals 14 residues. Germline lookup yields CDR1 GTSNPN and CDR2 SVGIG (reference sequence). V was trimmed by 2 bases and J by 0 bases, leaving 5 bases between them. This CDR3 reads CAWSPVSYNSPLHF. The DNA for the CDR3 is TGTGCCTGGAGTCCGGTCTCCTATAATTCACCCCTCCACTTT.

This sequence joins TRBV28 and TRBJ2-3; TRBD1 matches at 7 bases. The junction had 1 base not matched to a gene; V was cut back by 6 bases and J by 1 base. CDR3 size: 13 residues. CDR1 MDHEN and CDR2 SYDVKM come from the germline V gene. CDR3: CASSQGGTDTQYF. As DNA, the CDR3 is TGTGCCAGCAGCCAGGGGGGCACAGATACGCAGTATTTT.

This clonotype was detected a few times. The rearrangement links TRBV5-1 to TRBJ2-1; 14 bases are a match to TRBD2. Trimming removed 1 base from V and 8 bases from J; junction bases left unmatched: 11. CDR3 length: 18 residues. Germline V gene data show CDR1 as SGHRS and CDR2 as YFSETQ. CDR3 coding DNA: TGCGCCAGCAGCTTGAAGCTGACTAGCGGGGGGGCTTTGGATGAGCAGTTCTTC. This codes for CASSLKLTSGGALDEQFF.

The V gene is TRBV11-1, the J gene TRBJ2-5, with 7 bases that match TRBD2. Germline assignment: CDR1 SGHAT and CDR2 FQDESV (reference sequence). J lost 2 bases, V lost 4 bases, and 1 base had no gene match. The CDR3 is 13 amino acids. CDR3 DNA sequence: TGTGCCAGCAGCTCGGGACTACAAGAGACCCAGTACTTC. It codes for CASSSGLQETQYF.

The chain recombines TRBV6-5 with TRBJ2-2, with unresolved D. Trimming removed 8 bases at V and 7 bases at J, with 8 bases between. This CDR3 has 11 residues. Per germline, CDR1 MNHEY and CDR2 SVGAGI. CDR3 nucleotides: TGTGCCAGCCGATGGGTCGGGGAGCTGTTTTTT. It codes for CASRWVGELFF.

CDR3 sequence: CASSAGGPMLGANVLTF. DNA for the CDR3: TGTGCCAGCAGCGCCGGTGGCCCGATGCTTGGGGCCAACGTCCTGACTTTC. The J gene is TRBJ2-6, the V gene TRBV11-3; D uncertain. V lost 5 bases, J lost 3 bases, and 17 bases lay in between. Germline V CDR1 and CDR2: SGHNT, YENEEA. This CDR3 has 17 residues.

This clonotype turned up a few times. This chain connects TRBV6-2 or TRBV6-3 to TRBJ2-2; no clear D. CDR3 length: 12 residues. Trimming took off 2 bases at V and 6 bases at J, with 4 bases between the two ends. Germline CDR1 and CDR2: MNHEY and SVGEGT. The CDR3 coding sequence is TGTGCCAGCAGTTACAGGGCCGGGGAGCTGTTTTTT. Its protein is CASSYRAGELFF.

In its sample, this clonotype ranks as medium-sized. The rearrangement joins TRBV19 to TRBJ2-5; 11 bases are a match to TRBD1. The J segment lost 5 bases and the V segment lost 5 bases, leaving 16 bases of the junction unmatched. CDR1 is LNHDA, CDR2 SQIVND, per germline (reference sequence). This CDR3 has 18 residues. CDR3 bases: TGTGCCAGTAGTCTGGACTGGACAGGGGGCATGAGGGGGGAGACCCAGTACTTC. Encoded protein: CASSLDWTGGMRGETQYF. Supplemented by reference TRBV19 and TRBJ2-5, the full variable domain reads DGGITQSPKYLFRKEGQNVTLSCEQNLNHDAMYWYRQDPGQGLRLIYYSQIVNDFQKGDIAEGYSVSREKKESFPLTVTSAQKNPTAFYLCASSLDWTGGMRGETQYFGPGTRLLVL.

CDR3 sequence reads: CASSLAGRTTDTQYF. Here the CDR3 DNA reads TGTGCCAGCAGCTTGGCCGGTCGGACTACAGATACGCAGTATTTT. The rearrangement uses TRBV5-4 and TRBJ2-3, with a weak D call TRBD2 (5 bases). V was shortened by 0 bases and J by 3 bases, with 11 bases between the two germline ends. The CDR3 has 15 amino acids. Germline-derived CDR1 and CDR2 are SGHNT and YYREEE (reference sequence). Full variable domain (rest looked up from reference TRBV5-4 and TRBJ2-3): ETGVTQSPTHLIKTRGQQVTLRCSSQSGHNTVSWYQQALGQGPQFIFQYYREEENGRGNFPPRFSGLQFPNYSSELNVNALELDDSALYLCASSLAGRTTDTQYFGPGTRLTVL.

The rearrangement joins TRBV6-6 to TRBJ1-1; a possible D gene is TRBD1 (6 bases). Germline V lookup: CDR1 MNHNY, CDR2 SVGAGI (reference sequence). This CDR3 has 13 amino acids. Trimming cost V 8 bases and J 4 bases, with 14 bases left between them. CDR3 DNA: TGTGCCAGCGGGGGCAGGGTTGGCACTGAAGCTTTCTTT. As protein: CASGGRVGTEAFF.

This clonotype ranks as medium-sized (0.01 to 0.1%). The V and J genes are TRBV19 and TRBJ2-1; no definite D call. This CDR3 spans 12 amino acids. V lost 0 bases and J lost 11, with 8 bases in between. Per the germline V gene, CDR1 is LNHDA and CDR2 is SQIVND (reference sequence). The CDR3 sequence is CASSIDSMKQFF. The CDR3 DNA is TGTGCCAGTAGTATAGATAGCATGAAGCAGTTCTTC.

This chain uses TRBV4-3 with TRBJ1-5, with TRBD1 identical over 8 bases. This CDR3 comprises 16 residues. The germline gives CDR1 LGHNA, CDR2 YSLEER. V lost 0 bases and J lost 1; bases outside the gene matches: 2. The CDR3 DNA reads TGCGCCAGCAGCCAAGATGCAGGGGGCAGCAATCAGCCCCAGCATTTT. Protein: CASSQDAGGSNQPQHF.

This chain joins TRBV6-5 and TRBJ2-7; 9 nucleotides line up with TRBD1. Looked up from germline, CDR1 is MNHEY and CDR2 is SVGAGI. V was clipped by 5 bases and J by 3 bases; unmatched bases: 8. The CDR3 is made up of 15 amino acids. This CDR3 is CASSEEETGGYEQYV. In DNA form, the CDR3 reads TGTGCCAGCAGTGAAGAAGAGACAGGGGGCTACGAGCAGTACGTC.

This clonotype is medium-sized in the sample. This sequence joins TRBV29-1 and TRBJ2-2; D is ambiguous. CDR1 and CDR2 from the germline V gene are SQVTM and ANQGSEA. The CDR3 length is 11 residues. V was clipped by 4 bases and J by 7 bases, with 7 bases between them. The CDR3 region is CSVADIGELFF. DNA for the CDR3: TGCAGCGTTGCCGACATCGGGGAGCTGTTTTTT.

The J gene is TRBJ1-1, the V gene TRBV15; D is undetermined. This CDR3 is 12 amino acids long. Trimming removed 1 base from V and 4 bases from J, with 4 bases in between. Germline V gene sequence: CDR1 LNHNV, CDR2 YYDKDF (reference sequence). CDR3 residues: CATSRGGTEAFF. CDR3 DNA: TGTGCCACCAGCAGAGGGGGCACTGAAGCTTTCTTT.

This clonotype was picked up a small number of times. The rearrangement joins TRBV27 to TRBJ1-6; D possibly corresponds to TRBD1 (5 bases). Trimming left V 3 bases short and J 0 bases short, with 9 bases between. There are 16 residues in the CDR3. From germline, CDR1 is MNHEY and CDR2 SMNVEV (reference sequence). The CDR3 loop is CASSFQGSSYNSPLHF. As DNA, the CDR3 is TGTGCCAGCAGTTTCCAGGGTAGCTCCTATAATTCACCCCTCCACTTT.

V is TRBV6-5 and J is TRBJ2-1; no clear D gene. V dropped 6 bases and J dropped 9 bases, with 18 bases sitting between them. The CDR3 contains 14 residues. Germline V gene data show CDR1 as MNHEY and CDR2 as SVGAGI. The DNA of the CDR3 is TGTGCCAGCAGGGGTCATCTTACCGTCGGTGAGCAGTTCTTC. Translation gives CASRGHLTVGEQFF.

The CDR3 spells CASSIRLRPSGEKLFF. The CDR3 nucleotides are TGTGCCAGTAGTATCCGACTGCGACCCTCCGGGGAAAAACTGTTTTTT. This chain uses TRBV19 with TRBJ1-4; D unresolved. This CDR3 has 16 residues. Germline CDR1 reads LNHDA; CDR2 reads SQIVND (reference sequence). V lost 3 bases and J lost 8, with 19 bases in between.

The DNA for the CDR3 is TGTGCCAGCAGCTTCTTTTTGGGAACCTCCTACAAGCAGTACGTC. This sequence encodes CASSFFLGTSYKQYV. The chain recombines TRBV11-1 with TRBJ2-7, with D hard to call. Germline lookup yields CDR1 SGHAT and CDR2 FQDESV (reference sequence). This CDR3 is built from 15 residues.

The rearrangement links TRBV7-6 to TRBJ2-5; TRBD2 is a possible D gene (6 bases). Trimming left V 4 bases short and J 6 bases short, with 21 bases between. Germline values: CDR1 SGHVS, CDR2 FNYEAQ. This CDR3 is 16 amino acids long. The CDR3 reads CASSSSGTFEGKTQYF. The DNA of the CDR3 is TGTGCCAGCAGCTCATCGGGGACTTTCGAGGGAAAGACCCAGTACTTC.

The chain couples TRBV6-2 or TRBV6-3 to TRBJ2-2; 7 bases fit TRBD2. V shed 4 bases and J 3 bases; nucleotides not matched to a gene: 5. The CDR3 runs 15 residues. Germline V gene lookup returns CDR1 MNHEY and CDR2 SVGEGT. Here the CDR3 reads CASSFGLADTGELFF. In DNA, the CDR3 is TGTGCCAGCAGTTTTGGGCTAGCGGACACCGGGGAGCTGTTTTTT.